Here is one T cell receptor beta chain with its context. The antigen is undetermined. Using immunoSEQ multiplex PCR, the repertoire was profiled, and TCRdb retains in-frame clones only, with some absent. Of thousands of clones in the sample, around 70% were seen once. These data belong to a study of early stage breast cancer tumors. In the study overall: Most invasive tumors, about 80% of the 16, were ER+/PR+/HER2-. Regarding the study as a whole: Tumors had approximately 2.6-fold higher T cell density and higher clonality than adjacent normal breast tissue. Tumor and normal breast were distinguished via blood comparison in most of the 16 patients.

The CDR3 contains 14 residues. The V gene's germline CDR1 is LGHNA and CDR2 YNFKEQ. V lost 3 bases and J 5 bases, leaving 11 bases between the germline ends. This TCR derives from a person aged 55 to 75 with breast cancer. This rearrangement joins TRBV4-2 to TRBJ1-5; D unresolved. Material: normal breast tissue next to the tumor. The CDR3 region is CASSHPDGDQPQHF. The CDR3, as DNA: TGTGCCAGCAGCCACCCCGATGGGGATCAGCCCCAGCATTTT.